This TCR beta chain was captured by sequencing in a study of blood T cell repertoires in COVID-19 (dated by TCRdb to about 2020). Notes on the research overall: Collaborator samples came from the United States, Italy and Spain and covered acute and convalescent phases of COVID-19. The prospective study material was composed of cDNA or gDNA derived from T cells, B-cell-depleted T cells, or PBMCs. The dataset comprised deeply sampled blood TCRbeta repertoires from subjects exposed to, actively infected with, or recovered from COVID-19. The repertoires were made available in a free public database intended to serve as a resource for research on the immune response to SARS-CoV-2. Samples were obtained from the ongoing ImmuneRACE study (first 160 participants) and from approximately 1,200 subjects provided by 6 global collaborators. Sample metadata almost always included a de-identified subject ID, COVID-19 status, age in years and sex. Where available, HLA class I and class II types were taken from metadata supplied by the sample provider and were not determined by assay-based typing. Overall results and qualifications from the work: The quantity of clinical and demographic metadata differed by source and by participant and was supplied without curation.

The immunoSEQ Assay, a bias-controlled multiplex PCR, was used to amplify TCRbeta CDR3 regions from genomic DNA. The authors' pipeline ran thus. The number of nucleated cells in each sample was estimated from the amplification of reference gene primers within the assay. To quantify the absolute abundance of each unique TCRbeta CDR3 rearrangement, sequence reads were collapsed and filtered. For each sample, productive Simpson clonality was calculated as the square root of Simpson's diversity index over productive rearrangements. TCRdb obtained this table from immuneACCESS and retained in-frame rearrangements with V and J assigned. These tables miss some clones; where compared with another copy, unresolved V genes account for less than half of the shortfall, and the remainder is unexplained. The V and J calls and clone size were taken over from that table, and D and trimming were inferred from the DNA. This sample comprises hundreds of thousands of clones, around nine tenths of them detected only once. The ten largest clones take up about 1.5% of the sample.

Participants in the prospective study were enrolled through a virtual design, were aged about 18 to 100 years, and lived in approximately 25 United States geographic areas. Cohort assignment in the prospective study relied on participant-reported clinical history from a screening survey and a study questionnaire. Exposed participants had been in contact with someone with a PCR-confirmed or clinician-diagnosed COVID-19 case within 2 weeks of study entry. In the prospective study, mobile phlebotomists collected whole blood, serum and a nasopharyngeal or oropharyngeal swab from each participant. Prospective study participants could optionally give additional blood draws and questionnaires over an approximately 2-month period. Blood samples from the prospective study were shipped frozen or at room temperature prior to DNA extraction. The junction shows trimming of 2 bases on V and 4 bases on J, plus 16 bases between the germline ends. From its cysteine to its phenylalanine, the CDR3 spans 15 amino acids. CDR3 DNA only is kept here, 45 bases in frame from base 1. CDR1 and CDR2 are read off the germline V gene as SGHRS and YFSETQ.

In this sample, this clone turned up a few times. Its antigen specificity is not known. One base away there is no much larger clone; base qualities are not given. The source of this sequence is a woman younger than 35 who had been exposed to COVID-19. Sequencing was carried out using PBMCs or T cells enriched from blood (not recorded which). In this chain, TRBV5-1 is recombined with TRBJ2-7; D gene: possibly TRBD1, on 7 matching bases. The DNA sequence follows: TGCGCCAGCAGCTTCCAGGGGGGCAAGCAGTACGAGCAGTACTTC. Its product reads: CASSFQGGKQYEQYF.